This TCR beta chain was profiled in a study of T cells after yellow fever vaccination. Regarding the study as a whole: Weaker, the secondary response peaked sooner, at day 5 versus 15. Once the booster was given, most primary-vaccination clones reappeared, at about 96% for CD4 and around 90% for CD8. Abundant clonotypes from the bulk population could have been carried over as contaminants into FACS-sorted repertoires. Of the clonotypes, a small share occurred in both CD4 and CD8 compartments.

This clonotype was seen ten or more times. Antigen unknown. Via MiXCR, TCRdb re-called the 5' RACE reads, giving one row per CDR3 protein. This table has some 150,000 distinct CDR3 sequences, more than 6.5% appearing once. This CDR3 is 16 amino acids long. Germline V CDR1 and CDR2: SGHVS, FQNEAQ. Trimming pared 4 bases from V and 4 bases from J, leaving 16 bases between. The material sequenced was CD4+ T cells sorted from PBMCs, taken 10 days after the yellow fever booster vaccination. This TCR was sampled from a man younger than 45 who received the YFV17D yellow fever vaccine. The chain combines TRBV7-8 with TRBJ2-2, with D maybe TRBD2 (8 bases). The CDR3 DNA reads as TGTGCCAGCAGCTACGACAGGGCGGGGGGCACCGGGGAGCTGTTTTTT. This encodes CASSYDRAGGTGELFF.